This paragraph reports one TCR beta chain. Its specificity is unknown. Losses at the gene ends were 5 bases for V and 4 bases for J; bases not matched to a gene: 6. Germline CDR1 SGHTA, CDR2 FQGNSA. This CDR3 region has 15 residues. The PCR employed 60 Vbeta primers together with 13 Jbeta primers. As originally analysed: The count from a later analysis was about 80 million unique TCR beta chains, some 10 million of them shared. Repertoires were generated with immunoSEQ multiplex PCR, while TCRdb's copy carries only in-frame clones and drops some. V, J and clone size reflect that table, while D and trimming were determined from the DNA. The table has some 100,000 clones, roughly 70% seen once. The sample originates from a study of cytomegalovirus exposure and HLA in healthy donors. Study-level results: Later, an analysis found that common viral pathogens appeared to be linked with several of the most significant clusters. Per published accounts, TCR beta sequences correctly predicted the HLA-A and HLA-B alleles of most subjects.

Though nominally healthy at sampling, donors likely had unrecorded immune exposures. This clonotype was sampled from a man aged 40-49 years in good health and CMV-seronegative. The material sequenced was PBMCs. The chain is built from TRBV7-2 and TRBJ2-7, with TRBD2 matching over 12 bases. In nucleotides, the CDR3 is TGTGCCAGCAGCCAGCTAGCGGGGGGGCAGTACGAGCAGTACTTC. It yields the protein CASSQLAGGQYEQYF.